The 10 T cell receptor beta chains listed next were all sequenced from one sample in a study of immune heterogeneity within non-small cell lung tumors. Bulk tumor genomic DNA (about 590 ng per sample) served as template. Surgical sampling yielded several biopsies per primary tumor (spaced far apart). Undergoing curative surgery were patients whose non-small cell lung cancer was untreated and newly diagnosed. Multiplex PCR with 32 V and 13 J primers amplified TCR beta CDR3. TCRdb recomputed calls from the multiplex PCR reads with MiXCR, one row per CDR3 protein. The data contain approximately 1,300 distinct CDR3 sequences, 30% to 35% of them seen just once; the ten biggest clones take up about 39%. Material: lung tumor tissue. The receptors were sampled from a man aged 60 to 75 with non-small cell lung cancer.

By share of the sample, this clonotype is medium-sized. This chain links TRBV18 with TRBJ1-5; D gene uncertain. The V end lost 6 bases, the J end lost 9 bases, and 15 bases lay between the germline ends. CDR1 and CDR2 (germline): KGHSH, LQKENI. The CDR3 length is 13 residues. In nucleotides, the CDR3 is TGTGCCAGCTCCAACCACGGAGAGACGCCCCAGCATTTT. Residues: CASSNHGETPQHF.

Comment on this clonotype: Compared with germline, one end of the junction differs, possibly owing to a read error. The rearrangement links TRBV2 to TRBJ2-3; possible D gene TRBD2, 5 bases. Germline V gene sequence: CDR1 SNHLY, CDR2 FYNNEI. This CDR3 region has 15 residues. CDR3 sequence reads: CASSELGSSTDMQYF. The DNA for the CDR3 is TGTGCCAGCAGTGAATTAGGGTCTAGCACAGATATGCAGTATTTT.

This clonotype was detected only a few times. As the CDR3 is not closed by the conserved phenylalanine or tryptophan, this likely results from a read error. It is unclear where the CDR3 begins or ends on the DNA, so no DNA is shown, and the CDR3 is as TCRdb lists it. The chain combines TRBV18 with TRBJ2-4; no check of the table's D call, TRBD1, against the DNA was made. Termini included, the CDR3 measures 15 amino acids. Germline V gene data show CDR1 as KGHSH and CDR2 as LQKENI. The CDR3 here is CASSPDRTYEQYFGP.

This clonotype was found a few times. The V call is TRBV10-3, the J call TRBJ1-1; D is possibly TRBD1 (6 bases). The CDR3 extends over 13 amino acids. V was cut by 0 bases and J by 4 bases, with 6 bases left in between. Germline assignment: CDR1 ENHRY and CDR2 SYGVKD. The CDR3 sequence: CAISESGATEAFF. In DNA, the CDR3 is TGTGCCATCAGTGAGTCGGGGGCCACTGAAGCTTTCTTT.

Within the sample, this clonotype is large (0.1 to 1%). The chain has TRBV9 and TRBJ2-1, with 10 positions matching TRBD2. Germline V gene lookup returns CDR1 SGDLS and CDR2 YYNGEE. V trimming: 0 bases; J trimming: 8 bases; junction bases outside the gene matches: 11. The CDR3 has 17 amino acids. CDR3 in DNA: TGTGCCAGCAGCGTAGAGTGGGCTAGCGGGAGTCTAGATGAGCAGTTCTTC. Protein sequence: CASSVEWASGSLDEQFF.

This clonotype occurred a few times. V is TRBV5-1 and J is TRBJ2-1, with D possibly TRBD2 on 5 matching bases. The CDR3 runs 15 residues. V shed 4 bases and J shed 3 bases, with 14 bases lying between them. Germline V gene sequence: CDR1 SGHRS, CDR2 YFSETQ. The CDR3 nucleotides are TGCGCCAGCAGCCTTCAAGGACTCGACTACAATGAGCAGTTCTTC. Residues: CASSLQGLDYNEQFF.

Judged by abundance, this clonotype is large. At one end, the junction sequence differs from germline, possibly due to a read error. The CDR3, as DNA: TGTGCCAGCAGTGAGCAGGGACCTTCCTCCGAGCAGTACTTC. It codes for CASSEQGPSSEQYF. J is TRBJ2-7 and V is TRBV2, with D tentatively TRBD1 or TRBD2 (5 bases each). CDR1 SNHLY and CDR2 FYNNEI come from the germline V gene. This CDR3 contains 14 residues.

In its sample, this clonotype was seen a few times. The chain employs TRBV10-2 and TRBJ2-1; possibly TRBD1 for D (6 bases). The germline V and J ends were trimmed by 8 bases and 7 bases, with 9 bases remaining between them. This CDR3 is built from 11 residues. Germline-derived CDR1 and CDR2 are WSHSY and SAAADI. The CDR3 is CASQQGNEQFF. For the CDR3, the DNA is TGCGCCAGCCAACAGGGAAATGAGCAGTTCTTC.

J is TRBJ2-7 and V is TRBV7-8, with D tentatively TRBD2 (6 bases). Deletions cut 3 bases from V and 3 bases from J, with 15 bases between. This CDR3 has 15 amino acids. The germline V gene encodes CDR1 SGHVS and CDR2 FQNEAQ. The CDR3 spells CASSFGGLSLYEQYF. CDR3 sequence (DNA): TGTGCCAGCAGCTTCGGAGGGCTATCTCTCTACGAGCAGTACTTC.

V and J are TRBV7-6 and TRBJ2-7; D ambiguous. Deletions cut 5 bases from V and 5 bases from J, with 10 bases between. This CDR3 contains 12 residues. CDR1 SGHVS and CDR2 FNYEAQ come from the germline V gene. This CDR3 is CASSDDTHEQYF. CDR3 DNA sequence: TGTGCCAGCAGCGATGACACCCACGAGCAGTACTTC.